Listed below are T cell receptor beta chains from one sample, sequenced in a study of T cells in Graves' hyperthyroidism and ophthalmopathy. In TCRdb, the multiplex PCR reads were re-called with MiXCR into one record per CDR3 protein. The top ten clones hold around 11% of a sample with fewer than 550,000 distinct CDR3 sequences, around 22% of them seen once. Sequenced sample: blood. The receptors stem from a woman aged 25 to 39 with Graves' ophthalmopathy. CDR3s include the opening cysteine and the closing phenylalanine or tryptophan. D genes are given only for firm matches. Not every row has a clone size; where given, it reads once, few, many or a size class.

>TRBV20-1|NA|TRBJ1-3|NA
CSARDHDSSGNTIYF
TGCAGTGCTAGAGATCATGATTCCTCTGGAAACACCATATATTTT
>TRBV9|many|TRBJ1-3|TRBD1
CASSAHLGAGGGNTIYF
TGTGCCAGCAGCGCCCACCTCGGGGCAGGGGGTGGAAACACCATATATTTT
>TRBV19|many|TRBJ1-1|TRBD1
CASSKGAGGWNTEAFF
TGTGCCAGTAGTAAAGGAGCAGGGGGGTGGAACACTGAAGCTTTCTTT
>TRBV20-1|NA|TRBJ2-5|NA
CSAQWGQETQYF
TGCAGTGCCCAATGGGGGCAAGAGACCCAGTACTTC
>TRBV6-5|NA|TRBJ1-2|NA
CASSYGDGIYGYTF
TGTGCCAGCAGTTATGGGGATGGTATCTATGGCTACACCTTC
>TRBV6-1|many|TRBJ2-5|TRBD2
CASTLPSGGQETQYF
TGTGCCAGCACCCTCCCTAGCGGGGGTCAAGAGACCCAGTACTTC
>TRBV11-3|NA|TRBJ2-5|NA
CASSLRAGSFKETQYF
TGTGCCAGCAGCTTAAGGGCGGGAAGCTTCAAGGAGACCCAGTACTTC
>TRBV20-1|many|TRBJ1-5|NA
CSARHGGGGNQPQHF
TGCAGTGCTAGGCATGGCGGGGGTGGCAATCAGCCCCAGCATTTT
>TRBV4-1|NA|TRBJ1-1|NA
CACSQPDTNTEAFF
TGCGCCTGCAGCCAACCCGACACGAACACTGAAGCTTTCTTT
>TRBV7-2|NA|TRBJ2-7|TRBD2
CASRIATSGGYEQYF
TGTGCCAGCAGGATAGCCACTAGCGGAGGTTACGAGCAGTACTTC
>TRBV30|few|TRBJ1-3|NA
CAWTGTFIGNTIYF
TGTGCCTGGACTGGGACTTTCATTGGAAACACCATATATTTT
>TRBV6-5|many|TRBJ2-5|TRBD1
CASSYRGRGQYEETQYF
TGTGCCAGCAGTTACAGGGGACGGGGACAGTACGAGGAGACCCAGTACTTC
>TRBV6-2/TRBV6-3|many|TRBJ2-2|TRBD2
CASRTGGRGTGELFF
TGTGCCAGCAGAACCGGGGGGAGAGGCACCGGGGAGCTGTTTTTT
>TRBV19|NA|TRBJ2-5|NA
CVSSTGRDSAGKYF
TGTGTCAGTAGTACCGGACGAGATTCCGCGGGGAAGTACTTC
>TRBV3-1|NA|TRBJ1-2|TRBD1
CASSQATGLYGYTF
TGTGCCAGCAGCCAAGCGACAGGGCTCTATGGCTACACCTTC
>TRBV7-2|many|TRBJ2-5|TRBD2
CASSRGLAGGTQETQYF
TGTGCCAGCAGCAGGGGACTAGCGGGGGGGACGCAAGAGACCCAGTACTTC
>TRBV2|NA|TRBJ2-7|NA
CASSLPPGGTASYEQYF
TGTGCCAGCAGTCTGCCTCCGGGGGGGACAGCCTCCTACGAGCAGTACTTC
>TRBV3-1|few|TRBJ1-3|NA
CASSQLSRISGNTIYF
TGTGCCAGCAGCCAATTGAGCCGGATCTCTGGAAACACCATATATTTT
>TRBV6-1|NA|TRBJ1-1|NA
CACQSGAAGNTEAFF
TGTGCCTGCCAATCCGGGGCGGCAGGGAACACTGAAGCTTTCTTT
>TRBV6-1|few|TRBJ2-7|TRBD1
CASSEERTGFYEQYF
TGTGCCAGCAGTGAAGAGAGGACAGGGTTCTACGAGCAGTACTTC
>TRBV29-1|many|TRBJ1-2|TRBD1
CSGGDSYGYTF
TGCAGCGGGGGGGACAGCTATGGCTACACCTTC
>TRBV6-2/TRBV6-3|NA|TRBJ2-6|NA
CASSYSWQSSHTGANVLTF
TGTGCCAGCAGTTACTCGTGGCAGAGCAGCCACACTGGGGCCAACGTCCTGACTTTC
>TRBV6-5|many|TRBJ2-5|NA
CASNSGYQETQYF
TGTGCCAGCAATAGTGGCTACCAAGAGACCCAGTACTTC
>TRBV20-1|NA|TRBJ1-2|NA
CSAIGTDLNYGYTF
TGCAGTGCCATAGGGACGGACCTCAACTATGGCTACACCTTC
>TRBV20-1|few|TRBJ2-2|NA
CSAHFGGQGTGELFF
TGCAGTGCTCATTTCGGGGGGCAGGGTACCGGGGAGCTGTTTTTT
>TRBV10-3|NA|TRBJ1-2|NA
CAISELGGIYYGYTF
TGTGCCATCAGTGAGCTCGGGGGGATATACTATGGCTACACCTTC
>TRBV28|many|TRBJ1-2|NA
CASSPHRVAATGYTF
TGTGCCAGCAGTCCCCATCGGGTTGCAGCTACCGGCTACACCTTC
>TRBV6-4|many|TRBJ1-5|NA
CASTDWGGQSSNQPQHF
TGTGCCAGCACCGACTGGGGTGGGCAGTCTAGCAATCAGCCCCAGCATTTT
>TRBV7-8|NA|TRBJ1-5|TRBD1
CASSPKRQGNQPQHF
TGTGCCAGCAGCCCGAAGAGACAGGGTAATCAGCCCCAGCATTTT
>TRBV6-5|many|TRBJ2-7|NA
CASSYSPPGDDSYEQYF
TGTGCCAGCAGTTACTCTCCTCCAGGGGACGATTCCTACGAGCAGTACTTC
>TRBV20-1|many|TRBJ1-4|NA
CSATAGLDEKLFF
TGCAGTGCTACGGCAGGGTTAGATGAAAAACTGTTTTTT
>TRBV19|NA|TRBJ1-1|TRBD1
CASGRGKDTEAFF
TGTGCCAGCGGCAGGGGGAAAGACACTGAAGCTTTCTTT
>TRBV29-1|few|TRBJ2-7|NA
CSVEVRGGGYEQYF
TGCAGCGTTGAAGTGAGGGGGGGAGGATACGAGCAGTACTTC
>TRBV7-9|many|TRBJ2-3|NA
CASSLDLGTQYF
TGTGCCAGCAGCTTAGATCTGGGTACGCAGTATTTT
>TRBV20-1|NA|TRBJ2-7|NA
CSALEGAPRGVKQYF
TGCAGTGCATTAGAGGGGGCACCCCGGGGGGTCAAGCAGTACTTC
>TRBV6-1|few|TRBJ2-7|NA
CASSTSQGKLLYEQYF
TGTGCCAGCAGTACCTCTCAGGGAAAGCTTCTCTACGAGCAGTACTTC
>TRBV20-1|many|TRBJ1-2|NA
CSASSLEYGYTF
TGCAGTGCTAGTAGTCTAGAGTATGGCTACACCTTC
>TRBV20-1|many|TRBJ2-7|TRBD2
CSGTSGVTREQYF
TGCAGTGGGACTAGCGGGGTAACGCGCGAGCAGTACTTC
>TRBV6-5|many|TRBJ1-5|NA
CASSYAVNQPQHF
TGTGCCAGCAGTTATGCGGTCAATCAGCCCCAGCATTTT
>TRBV6-5|few|TRBJ1-1|NA
CASILGGQGWTEAFF
NA
>TRBV6-2/TRBV6-3|many|TRBJ2-7|TRBD2
CASTGLAGGRSYEQYF
TGTGCCAGCACCGGACTAGCGGGGGGCCGCTCCTACGAGCAGTACTTC
>TRBV7-9|NA|TRBJ2-7|NA
CASSLFIDNYEQYF
TGTGCCAGCAGCTTATTTATAGACAACTACGAGCAGTACTTC
>TRBV29-1|NA|TRBJ2-7|NA
CSVARWENEQYF
TGCAGCGTTGCTCGGTGGGAGAACGAGCAGTACTTC
>TRBV2|many|TRBJ2-1|TRBD1
CASGTGTGGVGEQFF
TGTGCCAGCGGGACCGGGACAGGGGGGGTTGGTGAGCAGTTCTTC
>TRBV6-5|NA|TRBJ1-2|TRBD1
CASSYRGQGAGYTF
TGTGCCAGCAGTTACAGAGGACAGGGCGCTGGCTACACCTTC
>TRBV5-4|few|TRBJ2-7|NA
CASSLKFIAGSGSEQYF
TGTGCCAGCAGCTTGAAGTTTATCGCAGGTTCAGGAAGCGAGCAGTACTTC
>TRBV4-2|few|TRBJ2-2|TRBD1
CASSRINRQHRGSNTGELFF
TGTGCCAGCAGCCGAATCAATAGACAACACAGGGGATCGAACACCGGGGAGCTGTTTTTT
>TRBV4-1|many|TRBJ1-2|NA
CASSRIPGPREGYTF
TGCGCCAGCAGCCGCATTCCGGGGCCGAGAGAGGGCTACACCTTC
>TRBV15|once|TRBJ1-1|NA
CATRTNRRGTAETEAFF
TGTGCCACCAGGACGAATCGAAGGGGGACCGCGGAGACTGAAGCTTTCTTT
>TRBV7-2|many|TRBJ1-2|NA
CASRKGPNYGYTF
TGTGCCAGCAGGAAAGGCCCCAACTATGGCTACACCTTC
>TRBV6-1|many|TRBJ2-2|NA
CASSPLAGELFF
TGTGCCAGCAGCCCCCTTGCCGGGGAGCTGTTTTTT
>TRBV28|many|TRBJ2-7|NA
CASSLGHLGQYF
TGTGCCAGCAGTTTGGGACACCTCGGGCAGTACTTC
>TRBV12-3/TRBV12-4|many|TRBJ1-1|TRBD1
CASSQTGAAFF
TGTGCCAGCAGTCAGACAGGGGCGGCTTTCTTT
>TRBV27|many|TRBJ1-2|TRBD1
CASSPRAAPGTGYGYTF
TGTGCCAGCAGTCCCCGCGCGGCTCCCGGGACAGGGTATGGCTACACCTTC
>TRBV5-6|many|TRBJ1-2|TRBD1
CASSPGQDRGYTF
TGTGCCAGCAGCCCCGGACAGGATCGGGGCTACACCTTC